The 15 T cell receptor beta chains listed next were all sequenced from one sample in a study of T cell responses to AZD1222 COVID-19 vaccine. TCRdb's table, derived via immunoSEQ multiplex PCR, lists solely in-frame clones and lacks some. The sample records 25,000 to 35,000 clones, more than 70% being singletons. Specimen: peripheral blood, collected on day 0 of AZD1222 vaccination. The receptors shown here come from an adult in good health.

The chain has TRBV7-2 and TRBJ1-5; possible D gene TRBD1, 6 bases. Trimming took 7 bases from V and 4 from J, leaving 23 bases between them. There are 17 residues in the CDR3. The germline V gene has CDR1 SGHTA and CDR2 FQGNSA. In nucleotides, the CDR3 is TGTGCCAGCACCCTAAGGGGGGGCAGCGACAGTAATCAGCCCCAGCATTTT. It translates to CASTLRGGSDSNQPQHF.

The rearrangement joins TRBV7-9 to TRBJ1-2, with TRBD1 matching 8 bases. With V trimmed by 3 bases and J by 6 bases, 6 bases remained unmatched. CDR1 and CDR2 from the germline V gene are SEHNR and FQNEAQ (reference sequence). The length of the CDR3 is 14 residues. The CDR3 here is CASSLNMGQDGYTF. The CDR3 DNA follows: TGTGCCAGCAGCTTGAACATGGGACAGGATGGCTACACCTTC.

The gene calls are TRBV5-1 and TRBJ1-3; TRBD1 might be the D (6 bases). Deletions cut 3 bases from V and 2 bases from J, with 15 bases between. Germline lookup yields CDR1 SGHRS and CDR2 YFSETQ. The CDR3 is 16 residues long. The CDR3 region has the DNA TGCGCCAGCAGCTCGTACTTCACAGGGACTGGAAACACCATATATTTT. It encodes CASSSYFTGTGNTIYF.

The chain couples TRBV3-1 (or the pseudogene TRBV3-2) to TRBJ2-3; maybe TRBD2 (6 bases). Trimming removed 0 bases at V and 1 base at J, with 8 bases between. Germline values: CDR1 LGHDT, CDR2 YNNKEL (reference sequence). The CDR3 consists of 15 residues. The CDR3 coding sequence is TGTGCCAGCAGCCAAGAAGGCGGGGGCACAGATACGCAGTATTTT. Translating it yields CASSQEGGGTDTQYF.

This clone is categorized as medium-sized. The chain couples TRBV11-2 to TRBJ2-2, with D uncertain. CDR3 size: 13 residues. Germline assignment: CDR1 SGHAT and CDR2 FQNNGV. Between the trimmed V and J ends, which lost 2 bases and 7 bases, there was a span of 8 bases. The CDR3 sequence: CASSLSDFGELFF. The CDR3 nucleotides read TGTGCCAGCAGCTTATCTGACTTCGGGGAGCTGTTTTTT. The full variable domain, in which reference TRBV11-2 and TRBJ2-2 provide the parts outside the CDR3, is EAGVAQSPRYKIIEKRQSVAFWCNPISGHATLYWYQQILGQGPKLLIQFQNNGVVDDSQLPKDRFSAERLKGVDSTLKIQPAKLEDSAVYLCASSLSDFGELFFGEGSRLTVL.

Note on this clone: A read error may produce the germline difference seen at one junction end. The chain links TRBV18 to TRBJ2-1, with 11 bases fitting TRBD2. This CDR3 comprises 16 residues. CDR1 is KGHSH, CDR2 LQKENI, per germline. CDR3 residues: CASSQTLAGGFVPDLF. The CDR3 DNA follows: TGTGCCAGCTCACAGACCTTAGCGGGAGGGTTCGTACCAGACCTCTTC.

The chain has TRBV6-5 and TRBJ1-2; no clear D gene. The germline gives CDR1 MNHEY, CDR2 SVGAGI. V was pared by 8 bases and J by 5 bases, with 9 bases between. This CDR3 is built from 11 residues. The CDR3 spells CASGVGYGYTF. The DNA for the CDR3 is TGTGCCAGCGGGGTAGGATATGGCTACACCTTC.

The V and J genes are TRBV7-9 and TRBJ1-1, with TRBD1 as a possible D gene (5 bases). The germline V and J ends were trimmed by 5 bases and 10 bases, with 20 bases remaining between them. The length of the CDR3 is 14 residues. Germline loops: CDR1 SEHNR, CDR2 FQNEAQ (reference sequence). The CDR3 nucleotides read TGTGCCAGCAGCCCCTCGGGGGGACTTAGTGCAGCTTTCTTT. As protein: CASSPSGGLSAAFF.

This chain uses TRBV11-2 with TRBJ1-5, with D tentatively TRBD1 (5 bases). V lost 5 bases and J 7 bases, leaving 12 bases between the germline ends. This CDR3 spans 13 amino acids. The germline V gene encodes CDR1 SGHAT and CDR2 FQNNGV. The chain's CDR3 is CASSAQGSQPQHF. CDR3 nucleotide sequence: TGTGCCAGCAGCGCCCAGGGATCCCAGCCCCAGCATTTT.

The chain joins TRBV6-5 to TRBJ2-2; 7 nucleotides line up with TRBD1. The J segment lost 1 base and the V segment lost 7 bases, leaving 3 bases of the junction unmatched. Germline CDR1 MNHEY, CDR2 SVGAGI. The CDR3 extends over 14 amino acids. The CDR3 coding sequence is TGTGCCAGCAACAGGGACAGGAACACCGGGGAGCTGTTTTTT. Translated, it gives CASNRDRNTGELFF.

This chain links TRBV11-3 with TRBJ1-6; 8 bases map to TRBD1. This CDR3 spans 14 amino acids. Germline CDR1 and CDR2: SGHNT and YENEEA. The J segment lost 9 bases and the V segment lost 5 bases, leaving 6 bases of the junction unmatched. The CDR3 nucleotides read TGTGCCAGCAGCCCACAGGGGGTGGGTTCACCCCTCCACTTT. This sequence encodes CASSPQGVGSPLHF. The full variable domain, its missing parts supplied by reference TRBV11-3 and TRBJ1-6, is EAGVVQSPRYKIIEKKQPVAFWCNPISGHNTLYWYLQNLGQGPELLIRYENEEAVDDSQLPKDRFSAERLKGVDSTLKIQPAELGDSAVYLCASSPQGVGSPLHFGNGTRLTVT.

J is TRBJ2-1 and V is TRBV5-1, with D hard to call. The CDR3 covers 16 residues. Trimming cost V 4 bases and J 2 bases, with 16 bases left between them. Looked up from germline, CDR1 is SGHRS and CDR2 is YFSETQ. CDR3 nucleotide sequence: TGCGCCAGCAGCGACGGACCGTCACAACCCTACAATGAGCAGTTCTTC. Translated, it gives CASSDGPSQPYNEQFF.

V and J are TRBV6-5 and TRBJ1-5; 9 bases fit TRBD1. This CDR3 spans 15 amino acids. Germline CDR1 and CDR2: MNHEY and SVGAGI. V was clipped by 7 bases and J by 2 bases; unmatched bases: 6. In DNA, the CDR3 is TGTGCCAGCACTATGGGACAGGGCGGCAATCAGCCCCAGCATTTT. Its translation: CASTMGQGGNQPQHF.

This chain uses TRBV29-1 with TRBJ2-7, with D perhaps TRBD1 or TRBD2 (5 bases each). Germline CDR1 reads SQVTM; CDR2 reads ANQGSEA. The CDR3 covers 15 residues. V lost 3 bases and J lost 3, with 18 bases in between. The CDR3 bases are TGCAGCGTTGACCCAGGGTTCGGACTCTTCTACGAGCAGTACGTC. Amino acids: CSVDPGFGLFYEQYV.

A single count supports this clone. The chain joins TRBV6-2 or TRBV6-3 to TRBJ2-3, with 8 bases fitting TRBD2. The CDR3 length is 16 residues. Germline V gene lookup returns CDR1 MNHEY and CDR2 SVGEGT. J was trimmed by 2 bases and V by 6 bases; bases with no gene match: 10. The chain's CDR3 is CASSNHRRGATDTQYF. The CDR3 bases are TGTGCCAGCAGCAACCACCGGCGGGGGGCCACAGATACGCAGTATTTT.